These 25 T cell receptor beta chains share one sample of origin, sequenced in a study. TCRdb passed the RT-PCR reads through MiXCR, listing each CDR3 protein once. The table lists 650,000 to 800,000 distinct CDR3 sequences, approximately 15% of them singletons. The sequencing sample was made of memory CD4+ T cells from blood. The receptors here all came from a female donor in good health, serving as a healthy control.

The table lists this clonotype with many counts. This chain links TRBV7-4 with TRBJ2-5; a possible D gene is TRBD2 (5 bases). V gave up 6 bases and J gave up 5 bases, with 22 bases separating them. The CDR3 contains 16 residues. In germline, CDR1 is SGHVT, CDR2 SQSDAQ. The CDR3 reads CASRTPLKPGGETQYF. DNA for the CDR3: TGTGCCAGCAGAACCCCCTTAAAACCAGGCGGGGAGACCCAGTACTTC.

This chain joins TRBV27 and TRBJ2-3; 8 bases match TRBD2. V was clipped by 3 bases and J by 4 bases; unmatched bases: 9. The CDR3 totals 16 residues. Germline CDR1 is MNHEY and CDR2 is SMNVEV (reference sequence). The CDR3 protein is CASSFWASGGSDTQYF. DNA of the CDR3: TGTGCCAGCAGTTTTTGGGCCAGCGGGGGTTCAGATACGCAGTATTTT.

For this clonotype: The junction departs from germline at one end; a sequencing error may be responsible. The genes are TRBV6-1 and TRBJ2-1; D possibly corresponds to TRBD2 (6 bases). Germline V gives CDR1 MNHNS, CDR2 SASEGT. The CDR3 length is 15 residues. CDR3 loop: CASTPGLASYNKQFF. The DNA of the CDR3 is TGTGCCAGCACCCCGGGGCTAGCGAGCTACAATAAGCAGTTCTTC.

V and J are TRBV4-3 and TRBJ2-1, with D unclear. The CDR3 consists of 15 residues. Germline loops: CDR1 LGHNA, CDR2 YSLEER. V shed 0 bases and J shed 8 bases, with 14 bases lying between them. The CDR3 coding sequence is TGCGCCAGCAGCCAAGACGTCAGAGCGCTGGATGAGCAGTTCTTC. It is translated as CASSQDVRALDEQFF.

This clonotype has more than one count but fewer than ten. The V call is TRBV15, the J call TRBJ2-7, with D perhaps TRBD2 (6 bases). Germline V gene sequence: CDR1 LNHNV, CDR2 YYDKDF (reference sequence). V was pared by 0 bases and J by 4 bases, with 19 bases between. This CDR3 is 17 amino acids long. CDR3 protein: CATSRDMDGSAYYEQYF. CDR3 in DNA: TGTGCCACCAGCAGAGATATGGACGGGAGTGCCTATTACGAGCAGTACTTC.

This clonotype was found a few times. V gene TRBV29-1 combines with J gene TRBJ2-2; 12 bases align to TRBD2. This CDR3 has 15 amino acids. The germline V gene encodes CDR1 SQVTM and CDR2 ANQGSEA. Trimming cost V 6 bases and J 3 bases; bases outside gene matches: 5. The CDR3, as DNA: TGCAGCGTCGGAAGACTAGCGGGGGACACCGGGGAGCTGTTTTTT. This codes for CSVGRLAGDTGELFF.

This clonotype was recorded many times. The V call is TRBV7-2, the J call TRBJ2-5, with 9 bases identical to TRBD1. Germline-derived CDR1 and CDR2 are SGHTA and FQGNSA. This CDR3 has 20 residues. The J segment lost 4 bases and the V segment lost 1 base, leaving 19 bases of the junction unmatched. CDR3 sequence (DNA): TGTGCCAGCAGCTTAGTTTGGCCGGGACAGGGTAGAAGGAGAGGAGAGACCCAGTACTTC. It codes for CASSLVWPGQGRRRGETQYF.

This clonotype was seen at least ten times. The V and J genes are TRBV6-4 and TRBJ2-1; D is tentatively TRBD1 or TRBD2 (6 bases each). Germline CDR1 and CDR2: MRHNA and SNTAGT. The CDR3 extends over 15 amino acids. Trimming removed 3 bases from V and 6 bases from J, with 15 bases in between. For the CDR3, the DNA is TGTGCCAGCAGTGAAACGGGGGCCACCTTCAATGAGCAGTTCTTC. This gives the protein CASSETGATFNEQFF.

This clonotype was found many times. The V call is TRBV10-2, the J call TRBJ2-1; 9 nucleotides agree with TRBD2. The CDR3 contains 14 residues. J lost 9 bases, V lost 6 bases, and 9 bases had no gene match. CDR1 is WSHSY, CDR2 SAAADI, per germline. The CDR3 loop reads CASRSSGARPEQFF. In DNA, the CDR3 is TGCGCCAGCAGGTCTAGCGGGGCCCGTCCTGAGCAGTTCTTC.

This clonotype was observed a few times. This chain connects TRBV12-3 or TRBV12-4 to TRBJ1-1; 7 nucleotides agree with TRBD1. This CDR3 region has 15 residues. Unmatched junction bases numbered 9, after V lost 8 bases and J lost 0 bases. Written as DNA, the CDR3 is TGTGCCAGCGGATCCGGGACAGCCCTGAACACTGAAGCTTTCTTT. Its translation: CASGSGTALNTEAFF.

V gene TRBV6-1 combines with J gene TRBJ2-5; 7 positions agree with TRBD1. CDR3 length equals 14 residues. Germline CDR1 is MNHNS and CDR2 is SASEGT. V lost 3 bases to trimming and J lost 5 bases; unmatched junction nucleotides: 6. CDR3 protein: CASSDTTGSETQYF. The CDR3, as DNA: TGTGCCAGCAGTGATACGACAGGGTCTGAGACCCAGTACTTC.

As to this clonotype: A much more abundant neighbour one base away suggests this may be a read error. The gene calls are TRBV11-2 and TRBJ1-3; D gene ambiguous. CDR3 length: 15 amino acids. Germline CDR1 SGHAT, CDR2 FQNNGV. The CDR3 region has the DNA TGTGCCAGCAGCTTAGATCGCAACTCTGGAAACACCATACATTTT. Its translation: CASSLDRNSGNTIHF.

This clonotype occurred many times. V usage is TRBV7-9 and J usage is TRBJ1-2; D uncertain. This CDR3 comprises 11 residues. CDR1 and CDR2 (germline): SEHNR, FQNEAQ (reference sequence). Trimming took 2 bases from V and 6 from J, leaving 4 bases between them. CDR3 protein: CASSLLNGYTF. The CDR3 bases are TGTGCCAGCAGCTTATTAAATGGCTACACCTTC.

This clonotype was detected many times. V usage is TRBV5-1 and J usage is TRBJ2-7; 8 bases fit TRBD2. Unmatched junction bases numbered 4, after V lost 1 base and J lost 1 base. CDR3 size: 15 residues. From germline, CDR1 is SGHRS and CDR2 YFSETQ. The CDR3 nucleotides are TGCGCCAGCAGCTTGATAAGCGGGAGTTCCTACGAGCAGTACTTC. Its protein is CASSLISGSSYEQYF.

This chain links TRBV11-2 with TRBJ2-7, with no clear D. The CDR3 length is 13 residues. Germline V gene sequence: CDR1 SGHAT, CDR2 FQNNGV. Trimming took off 4 bases at V and 2 bases at J, with 9 bases between the two ends. CDR3 bases: TGTGCCAGCAGCTCCAATACCACCTACGAGCAGTACTTC. Translation gives CASSSNTTYEQYF.

This clonotype has just a few counts. The CDR3 DNA reads as TGTGCCAGCAGTTTAGGGCAGGCAGTCCGTGGCTACACCTTC. Residues: CASSLGQAVRGYTF. V and J are TRBV28 and TRBJ1-2; D not resolved. The germline gives CDR1 MDHEN, CDR2 SYDVKM. There are 14 residues in the CDR3. V gave up 2 bases and J gave up 7 bases, with 14 bases separating them.

There are a few counts of this clonotype. The CDR3 DNA is TGTGCCAGCAGCTACTCGGGCCGGGAAGGGGGCTACACCTTC. It translates to CASSYSGREGGYTF. This sequence joins TRBV7-8 and TRBJ1-2; D unclear. Germline V gives CDR1 SGHVS, CDR2 FQNEAQ. The CDR3 runs 14 residues. V lost 4 bases, J lost 8 bases, and 17 bases lay in between. The full variable domain, completed using reference TRBV7-8 and TRBJ1-2, is GAGVSQSPRYKVAKRGQDVALRCDPISGHVSLFWYQQALGQGPEFLTYFQNEAQLDKSGLPSDRFFAERPEGSVSTLKIQRTQQEDSAVYLCASSYSGREGGYTFGSGTRLTVV.

This clonotype occurred a few times. J is TRBJ1-3 and V is TRBV15; D perhaps matches TRBD1 (6 bases). Germline assignment: CDR1 LNHNV and CDR2 YYDKDF (reference sequence). The V end was cut by 0 bases, the J end by 0 bases, with 9 bases between. This CDR3 has 16 residues. CDR3 residues: CATSRDLGGSGNTIYF. CDR3 bases: TGTGCCACCAGCAGAGATCTAGGGGGCTCTGGAAACACCATATATTTT.

This clonotype was seen a few times. The chain is built from TRBV7-9 and TRBJ1-6; TRBD1 might be the D (6 bases). Trimming cost V 5 bases and J 5 bases, with 7 bases left between them. The CDR3 loop spans 13 amino acids. Germline V gene lookup returns CDR1 SEHNR and CDR2 FQNEAQ (reference sequence). CDR3 DNA: TGTGCCAGCAGCGCAGGGGATAATTCACCCCTCCACTTT. As protein: CASSAGDNSPLHF.

V gene TRBV2 combines with J gene TRBJ2-3; TRBD1 matches at 9 bases. The CDR3 length is 15 residues. Unmatched junction bases numbered 5, after V lost 4 bases and J lost 3 bases. Germline CDR1 and CDR2: SNHLY and FYNNEI. The CDR3 loop reads CASSVGTGLTDTQYF. The CDR3 bases are TGTGCCAGCAGTGTAGGGACAGGGCTGACAGATACGCAGTATTTT.

This clonotype has a count of ten or more. The chain couples TRBV7-3 to TRBJ2-1; 7 nucleotides line up with TRBD1. V was clipped by 5 bases and J by 5 bases; unmatched bases: 9. Germline CDR1 and CDR2: SGHTA and FQGTGA. This CDR3 region has 15 residues. The CDR3 reads CASSRQGLFDNEQFF. CDR3 in DNA: TGTGCCAGCAGCCGACAGGGCTTATTTGACAATGAGCAGTTCTTC. Variable domain in full (rest from reference TRBV7-3 and TRBJ2-1): GAGVSQTPSNKVTEKGKYVELRCDPISGHTALYWYRQSLGQGPEFLIYFQGTGAADDSGLPNDRFFAVRPEGSVSTLKIQRTERGDSAVYLCASSRQGLFDNEQFFGPGTRLTVL.

The rearrangement joins TRBV7-9 to TRBJ2-7; D may correspond to TRBD1 or TRBD2 (5 bases each). Germline V CDR1 and CDR2: SEHNR, FQNEAQ (reference sequence). Deletions cut 8 bases from V and 6 bases from J, with 17 bases between. The CDR3 extends over 13 amino acids. Here the CDR3 reads CASHGGTGPEQYF. CDR3 DNA sequence: TGTGCCAGCCACGGAGGAACAGGCCCCGAGCAGTACTTC.

This clonotype showed up just a few times. The rearrangement uses TRBV6-5 and TRBJ2-5, with D possibly being TRBD1 or TRBD2 (5 bases each). This CDR3 has 19 amino acids. Trimming removed 2 bases from V and 1 base from J, with 23 bases in between. CDR1 MNHEY and CDR2 SVGAGI come from the germline V gene. DNA for the CDR3: TGTGCCAGCAGTTACGGCCCTTTAGGCGCCGGGACCCCCCAAGAGACCCAGTACTTC. Encoded protein: CASSYGPLGAGTPQETQYF.

This chain connects TRBV6-1 to TRBJ2-1, with 7 nucleotides matching TRBD1. Germline-derived CDR1 and CDR2 are MNHNS and SASEGT. The CDR3 loop spans 13 amino acids. The V segment lost 10 bases and the J segment 3 bases; nucleotides outside the gene matches: 6. The CDR3 region is CATNPGGYNEQFF. DNA of the CDR3: TGTGCCACAAACCCAGGGGGCTACAATGAGCAGTTCTTC.

This clonotype was seen a handful of times. Its ends do not fully match the called genes, so a read error is possible. The rearrangement joins TRBV5-1 to TRBJ2-1; the match to TRBD2 covers 9 bases. Germline CDR1 and CDR2: SGHRS and YFSETQ. This CDR3 is built from 15 residues. In nucleotides, the CDR3 is TGCGCCAGCCGAGCGGGAGGAAACTCCAACAATGAGCAGTTCTTC. Residues: CASRAGGNSNNEQFF.